These 26 T cell receptor beta chains were all obtained from the same sample, sequenced in a study of blood T cell repertoires in COVID-19. The data were produced by immunoSEQ multiplex PCR, yet TCRdb's version contains in-frame clones alone and is incomplete. Of about 160,000 clones listed, around 92% are singletons. The sample taken for sequencing was peripheral blood. Receptors originate from a man aged 25-40 years with COVID-19, enrolled during active disease.

This sequence joins TRBV6-2 or TRBV6-3 and TRBJ2-1, with 7 positions matching TRBD2. The CDR3 covers 16 residues. Germline assignment: CDR1 MNHEY and CDR2 SVGEGT. With V trimmed by 0 bases and J by 6 bases, 8 bases remained unmatched. Here the CDR3 reads CASSYSPPGGSNEQFF. The CDR3 DNA follows: TGTGCCAGCAGTTACTCCCCCCCGGGAGGTAGCAATGAGCAGTTCTTC.

The V call is TRBV4-2, the J call TRBJ2-5, with 9 bases that match TRBD1. CDR1 LGHNA and CDR2 YNFKEQ come from the germline V gene. This CDR3 is 15 amino acids long. V dropped 4 bases and J dropped 2; count of bases not matched to a gene: 5. DNA for the CDR3: TGTGCCAGCAGCCCGACAGGACAGGGGCAAGAGACCCAGTACTTC. The encoded protein is CASSPTGQGQETQYF.

The CDR3 sequence is CASSQVVAGEDFEQFF. CDR3 sequence (DNA): TGCGCCAGCAGCCAAGTCGTGGCGGGAGAAGATTTTGAGCAGTTCTTC. V gene TRBV4-1 combines with J gene TRBJ2-1; TRBD2 matches at 7 bases. The germline gives CDR1 MGHRA, CDR2 YSYEKL. The CDR3 sequence is 16 residues long. V shed 1 base, J shed 9 bases, and the junction held 12 bases outside the gene matches.

The chain carries TRBV11-2 and TRBJ1-3; no firm D call. The CDR3 sequence is 15 residues long. Trimming cost V 4 bases and J 4 bases, with 14 bases left between them. Germline V gene sequence: CDR1 SGHAT, CDR2 FQNNGV. The CDR3 protein is CASSSGQVSGNTIYF. For the CDR3, the DNA is TGTGCCAGCAGCTCCGGCCAGGTCTCAGGAAACACCATATATTTT.

This clone has just a few counts. The gene calls are TRBV19 and TRBJ2-1, with 12 bases aligning to TRBD1. The CDR3 has 16 amino acids. CDR1 LNHDA and CDR2 SQIVND come from the germline V gene (reference sequence). With V trimmed by 2 bases and J by 9 bases, 8 bases remained unmatched. The CDR3 reads CASSIIMGQGAGEQFF. The DNA of the CDR3 is TGTGCCAGTAGTATAATCATGGGACAGGGGGCGGGTGAGCAGTTCTTC.

This chain uses TRBV5-4 with TRBJ1-3; 8 nucleotides line up with TRBD1. CDR1 is SGHNT, CDR2 YYREEE, per germline (reference sequence). The V segment lost 0 bases and the J segment 4 bases; nucleotides outside the gene matches: 6. The CDR3 totals 16 residues. The CDR3 DNA follows: TGTGCCAGCAGCTTGGGCGGACAGGGTGGAGGAAACACCATATATTTT. It encodes CASSLGGQGGGNTIYF.

The chain recombines TRBV7-3 with TRBJ2-1; a possible D gene is TRBD2 (5 bases). Germline V gives CDR1 SGHTA, CDR2 FQGTGA. The CDR3 runs 12 residues. V lost 4 bases to trimming and J lost 10 bases, with 11 bases between them. This CDR3 reads CASSSASSEQFF. CDR3 coding DNA: TGTGCCAGCAGCTCAGCTAGCAGCGAGCAGTTCTTC.

V usage is TRBV18 and J usage is TRBJ1-4, with D maybe TRBD1 (5 bases). CDR3 size: 16 residues. Germline V lookup: CDR1 KGHSH, CDR2 LQKENI. V gave up 1 base and J gave up 2 bases, with 11 bases separating them. The CDR3 protein is CASSPRGDSTNEKLFF. CDR3 bases: TGTGCCAGCTCACCACGGGGCGACAGCACTAATGAAAAACTGTTTTTT. Together with reference TRBV18 and TRBJ1-4, the CDR3 gives the full variable domain: NAGVMQNPRHLVRRRGQEARLRCSPMKGHSHVYWYRQLPEEGLKFMVYLQKENIIDESGMPKERFSAEFPKEGPSILRIQQVVRGDSAAYFCASSPRGDSTNEKLFFGSGTQLSVL.

The chain joins TRBV7-2 to TRBJ1-2; weak D call: TRBD1 (5 bases). V was clipped by 3 bases and J by 6 bases, with 17 bases between them. This CDR3 spans 15 amino acids. Germline CDR1 SGHTA, CDR2 FQGNSA. The CDR3 DNA reads TGTGCCAGCAGCTTCGGCCAAGCGGGGACTGATGGCTACACCTTC. Residues: CASSFGQAGTDGYTF.

V gene TRBV5-6 combines with J gene TRBJ1-5; D is perhaps TRBD1 (5 bases). Trimming took off 4 bases at V and 11 bases at J, with 19 bases between the two ends. CDR1 is SGHDT and CDR2 is YYEEEE in the germline V gene. The CDR3 length is 14 residues. The CDR3 spells CASSDSGSLRAQHF. The CDR3 nucleotides are TGTGCCAGCAGCGATTCAGGGTCCTTAAGGGCCCAGCATTTT.

The chain carries TRBV7-3 and TRBJ2-3; 8 positions match TRBD1. CDR1 SGHTA and CDR2 FQGTGA come from the germline V gene. Germline trimming cut 4 bases from V and 0 bases from J; bases unmatched to any gene: 9. The CDR3 covers 17 residues. The CDR3 loop reads CASSSRSTGASTDTQYF. The CDR3 DNA sequence: TGTGCCAGCAGCTCCCGATCGACAGGGGCGAGCACAGATACGCAGTATTTT. Combining the CDR3 with reference TRBV7-3 and TRBJ2-3 gives the whole variable domain GAGVSQTPSNKVTEKGKYVELRCDPISGHTALYWYRQSLGQGPEFLIYFQGTGAADDSGLPNDRFFAVRPEGSVSTLKIQRTERGDSAVYLCASSSRSTGASTDTQYFGPGTRLTVL.

This chain connects TRBV5-1 to TRBJ1-4; a weak D match, TRBD1 (6 bases). The germline V gene has CDR1 SGHRS and CDR2 YFSETQ. The CDR3 covers 15 residues. Trimming stripped 7 bases from V and 0 bases from J, with 13 bases between. The CDR3 reads CASRDKFATNEKLFF. DNA of the CDR3: TGCGCCAGCCGGGACAAGTTTGCAACTAATGAAAAACTGTTTTTT.

The J gene is TRBJ1-3, the V gene TRBV30, with D hard to call. CDR3 length: 14 residues. The V end was cut by 2 bases, the J end by 0 bases, with 8 bases between. Germline V gene lookup returns CDR1 GTSNPN and CDR2 SVGIG (reference sequence). The CDR3 sequence is CAWSPGISGNTIYF. The DNA for the CDR3 is TGTGCCTGGAGTCCCGGGATCTCTGGAAACACCATATATTTT.

This chain uses TRBV2 with TRBJ2-4; perhaps TRBD2 as D (7 bases). CDR3 size: 16 residues. The V and J ends lost 5 bases and 2 bases respectively, with 16 bases between them. In germline, CDR1 is SNHLY, CDR2 FYNNEI. CDR3 residues: CASSFRGGRTKNIQYF. The CDR3, as DNA: TGTGCCAGCAGTTTCAGGGGAGGGAGAACCAAAAACATTCAGTACTTC.

Turning to this clone: The same CDR3 arises from other DNA sequences in this sample as well. The chain is built from TRBV12-3 or TRBV12-4 and TRBJ1-2; 7 positions agree with TRBD1. V gave up 3 bases and J gave up 2 bases; unmatched junction bases: 0. This CDR3 region has 13 residues. DNA of the CDR3: TGTGCCAGCAGTTTGGACAGGAACTATGGCTACACCTTC. Translating gives CASSLDRNYGYTF.

The rearrangement joins TRBV29-1 to TRBJ2-5, with 13 nucleotides matching TRBD2. V lost 6 bases to trimming and J lost 5 bases; unmatched junction nucleotides: 15. In germline, CDR1 is SQVTM, CDR2 ANQGSEA. This CDR3 spans 17 amino acids. As DNA, the CDR3 is TGCAGCGTGCCAGCCGGGACTAGCGGGACGCCGCAGGAGACCCAGTACTTC. It is translated as CSVPAGTSGTPQETQYF.

The chain joins TRBV9 to TRBJ2-2; no clear D gene. Between the trimmed V and J ends, which lost 6 bases and 0 bases, there was a span of 6 bases. CDR1 is SGDLS and CDR2 is YYNGEE in the germline V gene. The CDR3 loop spans 13 amino acids. This chain's CDR3 is CASTGPNTGELFF. The CDR3 region has the DNA TGTGCCAGCACCGGTCCGAACACCGGGGAGCTGTTTTTT.

DNA of the CDR3: TGTGCCAGCGGTTCAGGGGCTTATAATTCACCCCTCCACTTT. As protein: CASGSGAYNSPLHF. J is TRBJ1-6 and V is TRBV6-5, with D possibly being TRBD1 (6 bases). With 8 bases removed from V and 4 bases from J, the gap between germline ends came to 12 bases. The CDR3 sequence is 14 residues long. Germline V gives CDR1 MNHEY, CDR2 SVGAGI.

A single count supports this clone. The J gene is TRBJ2-1, the V gene TRBV10-3; 9 bases are a match to TRBD1. The CDR3 sequence is 16 residues long. Looked up from germline, CDR1 is ENHRY and CDR2 is SYGVKD. After removal of 3 bases from V and 2 bases from J, the junction contained 5 bases not matched to a gene. The CDR3 sequence: CAISDGTGKPYNEQFF. CDR3 sequence (DNA): TGTGCCATCAGTGACGGGACAGGGAAACCCTACAATGAGCAGTTCTTC.

V is TRBV6-5 and J is TRBJ2-7; 12 positions agree with TRBD2. Trimming at V came to 0 bases and at J to 3 bases, leaving 3 bases not matched to a gene. From germline, CDR1 is MNHEY and CDR2 SVGAGI. The CDR3 has 16 amino acids. Here the CDR3 reads CASSYSLAGGYYEQYF. CDR3 in DNA: TGTGCCAGCAGTTACTCACTAGCGGGAGGCTACTACGAGCAGTACTTC.

V usage is TRBV7-6 and J usage is TRBJ2-1, with 12 bases matching TRBD2. The germline V gene encodes CDR1 SGHVS and CDR2 FNYEAQ. Trimming cost V 5 bases and J 3 bases; bases outside gene matches: 8. The CDR3 has 17 amino acids. The CDR3 sequence is CASSTSTSGSDYNEQFF. CDR3 nucleotides: TGTGCCAGCAGCACGTCGACTAGCGGGAGCGACTACAATGAGCAGTTCTTC.

This clone was detected a few times. V gene TRBV12-3 or TRBV12-4 combines with J gene TRBJ1-1; 7 bases align to TRBD1. The J segment lost 10 bases and the V segment lost 1 base, leaving 6 bases of the junction unmatched. The CDR3 length is 13 residues. The CDR3 spells CASSLDRGTAAFF. As DNA, the CDR3 is TGTGCCAGCAGTTTAGACAGGGGTACAGCAGCTTTCTTT.

The chain carries TRBV3-1 (or the pseudogene TRBV3-2) and TRBJ1-2; perhaps TRBD1 as D (5 bases). Trimming shortened V by 4 bases and J by 0 bases, and 12 bases separated the two germline ends. Looked up from germline, CDR1 is LGHDT and CDR2 is YNNKEL (reference sequence). CDR3 length: 15 residues. This chain's CDR3 is CASSRGGGANYGYTF. For the CDR3, the DNA is TGTGCCAGCAGCCGCGGGGGAGGAGCTAACTATGGCTACACCTTC.

This chain uses TRBV14 with TRBJ1-1, with a possible D match to TRBD1 (6 bases). Trimming removed 1 base from V and 5 bases from J, with 11 bases in between. Looked up from germline, CDR1 is SGHDN and CDR2 is FVKESK. The CDR3 covers 14 residues. CDR3 in DNA: TGTGCCAGCAGCCAAGTCGCCAGGGGTACTGAAGCTTTCTTT. Its translation is CASSQVARGTEAFF. Looking up the rest from reference TRBV14 and TRBJ1-1 gives the full variable domain: EAGVTQFPSHSVIEKGQTVTLRCDPISGHDNLYWYRRVMGKEIKFLLHFVKESKQDESGMPNNRFLAERTGGTYSTLKVQPAELEDSGVYFCASSQVARGTEAFFGQGTRLTVV.

This clone showed up just once. This rearrangement joins TRBV7-2 to TRBJ2-5, with no clear D. This CDR3 has 12 residues. Trimming left V 5 bases short and J 5 bases short, with 9 bases between. From germline, CDR1 is SGHTA and CDR2 FQGNSA. The CDR3 region is CASSRPRETQYF. CDR3 DNA sequence: TGTGCCAGCAGCCGACCGAGGGAGACCCAGTACTTC.

A few counts support this clone. V and J are TRBV19 and TRBJ2-7, with TRBD2 matching over 8 bases. This CDR3 contains 15 residues. Germline CDR1 is LNHDA and CDR2 is SQIVND (reference sequence). Germline trimming cut 3 bases from V and 2 bases from J; bases unmatched to any gene: 6. CDR3 region: CASSIRRGAPYEQYF. The CDR3 DNA follows: TGTGCCAGTAGTATCCGGCGGGGGGCCCCCTACGAGCAGTACTTC.